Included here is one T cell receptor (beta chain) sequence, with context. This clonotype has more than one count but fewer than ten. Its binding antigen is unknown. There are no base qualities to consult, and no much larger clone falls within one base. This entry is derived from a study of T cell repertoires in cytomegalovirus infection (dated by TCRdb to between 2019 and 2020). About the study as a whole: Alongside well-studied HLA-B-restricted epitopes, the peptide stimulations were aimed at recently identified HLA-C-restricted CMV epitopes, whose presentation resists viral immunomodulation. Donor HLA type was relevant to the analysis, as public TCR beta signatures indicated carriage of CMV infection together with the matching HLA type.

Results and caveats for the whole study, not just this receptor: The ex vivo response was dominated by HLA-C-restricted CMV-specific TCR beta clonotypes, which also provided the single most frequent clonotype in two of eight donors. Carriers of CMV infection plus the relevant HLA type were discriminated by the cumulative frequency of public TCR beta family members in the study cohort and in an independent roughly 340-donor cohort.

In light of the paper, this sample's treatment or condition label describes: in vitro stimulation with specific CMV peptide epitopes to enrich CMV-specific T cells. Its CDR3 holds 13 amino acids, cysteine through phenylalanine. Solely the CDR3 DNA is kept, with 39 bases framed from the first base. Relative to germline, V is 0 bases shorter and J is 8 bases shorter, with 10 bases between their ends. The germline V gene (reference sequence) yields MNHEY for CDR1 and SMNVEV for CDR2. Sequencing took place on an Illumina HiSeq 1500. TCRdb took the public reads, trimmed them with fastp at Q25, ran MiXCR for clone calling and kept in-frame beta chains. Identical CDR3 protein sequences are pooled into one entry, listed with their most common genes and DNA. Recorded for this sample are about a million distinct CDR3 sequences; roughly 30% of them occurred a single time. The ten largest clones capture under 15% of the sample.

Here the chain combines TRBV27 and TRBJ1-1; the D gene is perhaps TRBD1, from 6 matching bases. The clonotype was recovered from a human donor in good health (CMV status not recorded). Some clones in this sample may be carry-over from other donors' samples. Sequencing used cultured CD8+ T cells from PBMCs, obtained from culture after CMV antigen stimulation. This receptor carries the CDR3 CASSLSGGDEAFF. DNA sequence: TGTGCCAGCAGTTTATCAGGGGGAGACGAAGCTTTCTTT.